Listed here are 22 T cell receptor beta chains from one sample, sequenced in a study of shared clonotypes between healthy human individuals. Clones were read by immunoSEQ multiplex PCR, and TCRdb kept only the in-frame ones, dropping some. The sample holds about 2,500,000 clones, roughly nine tenths seen once. Material: naive CD4+ T cells sorted from blood. Specified subset: CD45RA+ positively selected. The receptors here all came from a man aged 18 to 30 in good health.

This chain uses TRBV5-1 with TRBJ2-1; unclear D gene. Germline V CDR1 and CDR2: SGHRS, YFSETQ. CDR3 length: 15 residues. V gave up 6 bases and J gave up 0 bases, with 13 bases separating them. The CDR3 is CASNQNSNSYNEQFF. The CDR3 coding sequence is TGCGCCAGCAACCAGAATTCCAACTCCTACAATGAGCAGTTCTTC.

This clone showed up just a few times. This rearrangement joins TRBV10-2 to TRBJ2-1; D may be TRBD1 (5 bases). The CDR3 runs to 14 residues. V was cut by 3 bases and J by 5 bases, with 11 bases left in between. Germline CDR1 reads WSHSY; CDR2 reads SAAADI. CDR3: CASSDERQNNEQFF. For the CDR3, the DNA is TGCGCCAGCAGTGATGAGAGACAGAACAATGAGCAGTTCTTC.

The CDR3 coding sequence is TGTGCCAGCACCAGAGCCCTAGCGGGGGACTACGAGCAGTACTTC. Translation: CASTRALAGDYEQYF. The chain couples TRBV6-1 to TRBJ2-7; 10 nucleotides align to TRBD2. The germline V gene encodes CDR1 MNHNS and CDR2 SASEGT. Losses at the gene ends were 7 bases for V and 3 bases for J; bases not matched to a gene: 9. The CDR3 runs 15 residues.

The chain carries TRBV5-1 and TRBJ1-3; 8 bases match TRBD1. The CDR3 is 16 residues long. V was pared by 5 bases and J by 4 bases, with 11 bases of the junction left unmatched. Germline CDR1 SGHRS, CDR2 YFSETQ. CDR3 amino acids: CASRESTGEPGNTIYF. The CDR3 DNA follows: TGCGCCAGCAGGGAGTCGACAGGGGAACCGGGAAACACCATATATTTT.

As to this clone: This CDR3 is also generated by other DNA sequences in the sample. The chain links TRBV27 to TRBJ1-5; no clear D gene. Trimming cost V 2 bases and J 4 bases, with 6 bases left between them. The CDR3 covers 13 residues. Germline V lookup: CDR1 MNHEY, CDR2 SMNVEV (reference sequence). The CDR3, as DNA: TGTGCCAGCAGTTTACGGAGTAATCAGCCCCAGCATTTT. Translation gives CASSLRSNQPQHF.

The chain couples TRBV28 to TRBJ1-6, with D unresolved. The CDR3 runs 16 residues. The germline V and J ends were trimmed by 5 bases and 0 bases, with 11 bases remaining between them. The germline CDR1 and CDR2 sequences are MDHEN and SYDVKM. The CDR3 loop is CASSLTASSYNSPLHF. Written as DNA, the CDR3 is TGTGCCAGCAGTCTGACCGCGAGCTCCTATAATTCACCCCTCCACTTT.

The chain links TRBV6-6 to TRBJ1-1; D is possibly TRBD1 (6 bases). V was pared by 6 bases and J by 4 bases, with 15 bases between. Per germline, CDR1 MNHNY and CDR2 SVGAGI (reference sequence). This CDR3 is built from 14 residues. The CDR3 here is CASSPQDRITEAFF. Here the CDR3 DNA reads TGTGCCAGCAGCCCTCAGGACAGAATCACTGAAGCTTTCTTT.

V gene TRBV2 combines with J gene TRBJ2-5, with 14 bases aligning to TRBD2. V trimming: 4 bases; J trimming: 5 bases; junction bases outside the gene matches: 6. Germline-derived CDR1 and CDR2 are SNHLY and FYNNEI. This CDR3 comprises 16 residues. The CDR3 sequence is CASSGTRTSGRETQYF. Here the CDR3 DNA reads TGTGCCAGCAGTGGAACCCGGACTAGCGGGAGGGAGACCCAGTACTTC. Together with reference TRBV2 and TRBJ2-5, the CDR3 gives the full variable domain: EPEVTQTPSHQVTQMGQEVILRCVPISNHLYFYWYRQILGQKVEFLVSFYNNEISEKSEIFDDQFSVERPDGSNFTLKIRSTKLEDSAMYFCASSGTRTSGRETQYFGPGTRLLVL.

This sequence joins TRBV4-1 and TRBJ1-5, with D unclear. Germline CDR1 and CDR2: MGHRA and YSYEKL. The CDR3 has 15 amino acids. V shed 1 base and J shed 7 bases, with 14 bases lying between them. The chain's CDR3 is CASSQAPRLEQPQHF. CDR3 in DNA: TGCGCCAGCAGCCAAGCGCCCAGGCTGGAACAGCCCCAGCATTTT.

V and J are TRBV2 and TRBJ1-4, with 8 nucleotides matching TRBD1. The V gene's germline CDR1 is SNHLY and CDR2 FYNNEI. The junction had 9 bases not matched to a gene; V was cut back by 7 bases and J by 2 bases. The CDR3 loop spans 16 amino acids. CDR3 residues: CASTSGQATTNEKLFF. The CDR3 coding sequence is TGTGCCAGCACTTCGGGACAGGCAACGACTAATGAAAAACTGTTTTTT.

In DNA form, the CDR3 reads TGTGCCAGCAGCAGTCGGACTAGCGGGGGTGAGACCCAGTACTTC. It specifies CASSSRTSGGETQYF. This chain connects TRBV5-4 to TRBJ2-5; 13 bases map to TRBD2. The junction had 5 bases not matched to a gene; V was cut back by 4 bases and J by 5 bases. This CDR3 contains 15 residues. CDR1 SGHNT and CDR2 YYREEE come from the germline V gene (reference sequence).

As regards this clone: One junction end does not reproduce the germline sequence, and a read error may be involved. The J gene is TRBJ1-2, the V gene TRBV6-5; no clear D. The CDR3 consists of 11 residues. The germline V gene encodes CDR1 MNHEY and CDR2 SVGAGI. In nucleotides, the CDR3 is TGTGCCAGCAGTGACTCAAGTGGCTACACCTTC. Translating it yields CASSDSSGYTF.

The gene calls are TRBV19 and TRBJ1-1; 8 bases agree with TRBD1. V lost 7 bases to trimming and J lost 0 bases; unmatched junction nucleotides: 13. This CDR3 contains 17 residues. Germline loops: CDR1 LNHDA, CDR2 SQIVND (reference sequence). The CDR3 coding sequence is TGTGCCAGTACCTCACCCCCCGGGACAGGCATGAACACTGAAGCTTTCTTT. This sequence encodes CASTSPPGTGMNTEAFF.

The chain uses TRBV19 and TRBJ2-7, with D possibly being TRBD2 (5 bases). This CDR3 contains 16 residues. The germline gives CDR1 LNHDA, CDR2 SQIVND (reference sequence). V lost 9 bases and J lost 5, with 26 bases in between. The CDR3: CASSSRTALGWDEQYF. CDR3 DNA: TGTGCCAGCTCTTCCAGGACTGCCCTAGGTTGGGACGAGCAGTACTTC.

This clone was observed a single time. The chain recombines TRBV6-6 with TRBJ2-2, with 10 bases identical to TRBD2. After removal of 7 bases from V and 6 bases from J, the junction contained 8 bases not matched to a gene. Germline V lookup: CDR1 MNHNY, CDR2 SVGAGI (reference sequence). The CDR3 is 15 residues long. CDR3 protein: CASTSGTSVAGELFF. The CDR3 DNA reads TGTGCCAGCACCTCGGGGACTAGCGTCGCCGGGGAGCTGTTTTTT.

This chain uses TRBV4-3 with TRBJ2-1; no clear D gene. CDR3 length: 16 residues. V lost 4 bases, J lost 3 bases, and 16 bases lay in between. Per germline, CDR1 LGHNA and CDR2 YSLEER. This chain's CDR3 is CASSLEGLGNYNEQFF. The CDR3 bases are TGCGCCAGCAGCCTTGAAGGGCTAGGTAACTACAATGAGCAGTTCTTC.

Of note for this clone: This same CDR3 is encoded by further DNA sequences in the sample. The chain combines TRBV11-3 with TRBJ2-3, with D perhaps TRBD2 (5 bases). The V gene lost 3 bases and the J gene lost 0 bases, with 10 bases spanning the gap. The germline gives CDR1 SGHNT, CDR2 YENEEA. The CDR3 has 15 amino acids. Here the CDR3 reads CASSFSGTSTDTQYF. CDR3 sequence (DNA): TGTGCCAGCAGCTTCAGCGGAACTAGCACAGATACGCAGTATTTT. Complete variable domain (other parts from reference TRBV11-3 and TRBJ2-3): EAGVVQSPRYKIIEKKQPVAFWCNPISGHNTLYWYLQNLGQGPELLIRYENEEAVDDSQLPKDRFSAERLKGVDSTLKIQPAELGDSAVYLCASSFSGTSTDTQYFGPGTRLTVL.

Worth noting for this clone: Sequence at one end of the junction differs from germline and may be a read error. The chain is built from TRBV2 and TRBJ2-7; 10 nucleotides line up with TRBD1. The CDR3 length is 13 residues. The germline CDR1 and CDR2 sequences are SNHLY and FYNNEI. CDR3 in DNA: TGTGCCTGCAGACAGGGGGCACCTTACGAGCAGTACTTC. This encodes CACRQGAPYEQYF.

The V gene is TRBV5-4, the J gene TRBJ2-7; D might be TRBD2 (6 bases). Germline V gene lookup returns CDR1 SGHNT and CDR2 YYREEE (reference sequence). The germline V and J ends were trimmed by 0 bases and 2 bases, with 12 bases remaining between them. The CDR3 is 15 residues long. DNA for the CDR3: TGTGCCAGCAGCTTGGGCGGGGACCTTACCTACGAGCAGTACTTC. Residues: CASSLGGDLTYEQYF.

The V call is TRBV25-1, the J call TRBJ2-3, with 10 bases matching TRBD2. Germline values: CDR1 MGHDK, CDR2 SYGVNS. The CDR3 covers 15 residues. With 9 bases clipped from V and 2 bases from J, the junction kept 8 bases outside the gene matches. The CDR3, as DNA: TGTGCCAGTAGTCGGACTAGCGGAACCACAGATACGCAGTATTTT. This codes for CASSRTSGTTDTQYF.

The genes are TRBV27 and TRBJ1-6, with no clear D. Trimming cost V 6 bases and J 6 bases, with 15 bases left between them. Germline CDR1 MNHEY, CDR2 SMNVEV (reference sequence). This CDR3 comprises 15 residues. CDR3 residues: CASRDSDTSNSPLHF. CDR3 in DNA: TGTGCCAGCAGGGATTCGGATACTAGTAATTCACCCCTCCACTTT.

The chain links TRBV6-6 to TRBJ2-7; TRBD2 matches 15 bases. The CDR3 is 16 amino acids. The V and J ends lost 6 bases and 6 bases, in that order; junction bases with no gene match: 9. Germline V CDR1 and CDR2: MNHNY, SVGAGI (reference sequence). The CDR3 DNA reads as TGTGCCAGCAGGCACCCGGGACTAGCGGGAGGCCCCGAGCAGTACTTC. Its protein is CASRHPGLAGGPEQYF.